The text below deals with one T cell receptor beta chain. Antigen specificity is unknown. The data derive from a study of somatic mutations in cytotoxic T cells in rheumatoid arthritis. As for the study in general: Blood samples of 25 to 30 ml were drawn from patients (in EDTA) right after diagnosis and before any treatment. Flow sorting of some V beta antibody-stained T cells reached nearly 100% purity, with V beta1+ cells also TCRB-sequenced. Regarding the study as a whole: Patients with a largest CD8+ clone exceeding 20% of CD8+ cells numbered 8 of 65.

Libraries were prepared by immunoSEQ multiplex PCR; TCRdb keeps only in-frame clonotypes and omits some of them. The sample records about 19,000 clones, around 81% being singletons. Germline lookup yields CDR1 ENHRY and CDR2 SYGVKD. V dropped 3 bases and J dropped 7 bases, with 12 bases sitting between them. The length of the CDR3 is 14 residues. The specimen sequenced was CD8+ T cells sorted from blood. The rearrangement links TRBV10-3 to TRBJ2-2, with D hard to call. The sequence was obtained from an adult with rheumatoid arthritis. CDR3 residues: CAISETPESGELFF. CDR3 nucleotide sequence: TGTGCCATCAGTGAAACCCCAGAGAGCGGGGAGCTGTTTTTT.